The source of this T cell receptor beta chain is a study of shared clonotypes between healthy human individuals. Study-wide results and limits: An expected dependence of interdonor clonotype sharing on sequencing depth was noted.

Losses at the gene ends were 4 bases for V and 6 bases for J; bases not matched to a gene: 12. The germline gives CDR1 SGHRS, CDR2 YFSETQ. CDR3 length: 17 amino acids. Donors, healthy HIV-negative adults, lacked recent acute infections or vaccinations. Genomic DNA from unsorted samples was obtained from 80 million to 100 million PBMCs (per sample). As to this clone: Its specificity is unknown.

Data came from immunoSEQ multiplex PCR; TCRdb stores just in-frame clones and leaves some out. The data contain roughly 500,000 clones, 79% of them singletons. Sequencing used PBMCs. The V gene is TRBV5-1, the J gene TRBJ2-3; 12 nucleotides agree with TRBD1. This receptor was identified in a woman in her forties in good health. Some clones in this sample may be carry-over from other donors' samples. Here the CDR3 reads CASSTGTGGLHSDTQYF. CDR3 nucleotide sequence: TGCGCCAGCAGCACGGGGACAGGGGGCCTACACTCCGATACGCAGTATTTT.